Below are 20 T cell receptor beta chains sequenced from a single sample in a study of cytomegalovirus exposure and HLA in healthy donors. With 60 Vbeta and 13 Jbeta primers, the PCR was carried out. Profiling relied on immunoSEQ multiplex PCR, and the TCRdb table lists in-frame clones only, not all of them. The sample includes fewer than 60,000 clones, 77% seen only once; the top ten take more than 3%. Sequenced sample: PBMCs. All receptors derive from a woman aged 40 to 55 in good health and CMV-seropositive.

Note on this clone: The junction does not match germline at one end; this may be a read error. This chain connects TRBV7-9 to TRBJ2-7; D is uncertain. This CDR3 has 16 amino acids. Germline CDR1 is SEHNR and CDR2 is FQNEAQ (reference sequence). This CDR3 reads CSSSPMVWSGSYEQYF. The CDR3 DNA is TGTTCCAGCAGCCCGATGGTTTGGTCGGGCTCCTACGAGCAGTACTTC.

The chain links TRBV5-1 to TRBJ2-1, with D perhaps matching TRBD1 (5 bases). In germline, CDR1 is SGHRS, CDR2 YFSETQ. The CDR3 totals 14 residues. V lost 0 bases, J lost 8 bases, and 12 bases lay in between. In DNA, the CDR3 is TGCGCCAGCAGCTTGGAGGGGCAGGGCGATGAGCAGTTCTTC. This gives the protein CASSLEGQGDEQFF.

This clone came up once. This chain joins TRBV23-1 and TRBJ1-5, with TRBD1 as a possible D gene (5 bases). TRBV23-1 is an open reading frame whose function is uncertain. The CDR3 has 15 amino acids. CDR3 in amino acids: CAGWDFAVGNQPQHF. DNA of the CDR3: TGCGCAGGATGGGACTTCGCGGTAGGCAATCAGCCCCAGCATTTT.

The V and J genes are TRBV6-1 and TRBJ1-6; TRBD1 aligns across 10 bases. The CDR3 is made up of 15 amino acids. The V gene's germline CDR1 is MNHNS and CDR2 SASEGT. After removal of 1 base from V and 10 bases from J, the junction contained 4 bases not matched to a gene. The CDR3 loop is CASSEDWTGGSPLHF. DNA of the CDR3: TGTGCCAGCAGTGAAGACTGGACAGGGGGATCACCCCTCCACTTT.

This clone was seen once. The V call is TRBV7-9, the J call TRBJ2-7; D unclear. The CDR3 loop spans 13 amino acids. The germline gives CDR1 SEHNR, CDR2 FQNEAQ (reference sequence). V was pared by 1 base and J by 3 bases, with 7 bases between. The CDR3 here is CASSLDFGYEQYF. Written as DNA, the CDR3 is TGTGCCAGCAGCTTAGACTTCGGCTACGAGCAGTACTTC.

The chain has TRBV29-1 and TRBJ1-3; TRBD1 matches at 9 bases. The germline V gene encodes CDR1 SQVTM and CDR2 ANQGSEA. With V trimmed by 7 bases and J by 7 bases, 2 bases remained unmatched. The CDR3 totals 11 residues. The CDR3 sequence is CSGGQGNTIYF. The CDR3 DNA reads TGCAGCGGCGGACAGGGGAACACCATATATTTT.

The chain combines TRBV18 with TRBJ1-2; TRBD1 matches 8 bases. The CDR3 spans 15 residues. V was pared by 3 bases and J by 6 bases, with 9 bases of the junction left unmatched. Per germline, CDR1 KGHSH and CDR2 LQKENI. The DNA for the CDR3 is TGTGCCAGCTCACCGAAAGGACAGGGAGGTAATGGCTACACCTTC. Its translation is CASSPKGQGGNGYTF.

The CDR3, as DNA: TGCGCCAGCAGCCAAGAGGGTGAGGCCTACAATGAGCAGTTCTTC. It translates to CASSQEGEAYNEQFF. The rearrangement joins TRBV4-1 to TRBJ2-1, with D uncertain. The germline V gene has CDR1 MGHRA and CDR2 YSYEKL. V lost 0 bases to trimming and J lost 2 bases, with 8 bases between them. The CDR3 is made up of 15 amino acids.

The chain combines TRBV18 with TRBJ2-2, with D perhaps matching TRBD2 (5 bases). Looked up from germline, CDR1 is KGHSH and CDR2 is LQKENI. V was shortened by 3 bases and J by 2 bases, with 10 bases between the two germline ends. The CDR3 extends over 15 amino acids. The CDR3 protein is CASSPGNFNTGELFF. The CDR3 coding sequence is TGTGCCAGCTCACCCGGGAACTTCAACACCGGGGAGCTGTTTTTT.

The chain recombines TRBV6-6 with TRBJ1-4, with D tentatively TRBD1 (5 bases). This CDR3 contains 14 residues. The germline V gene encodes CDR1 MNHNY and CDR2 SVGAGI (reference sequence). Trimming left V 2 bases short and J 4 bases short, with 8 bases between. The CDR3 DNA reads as TGTGCCAGCAGTTACAGGGGCGGTAATGAAAAACTGTTTTTT. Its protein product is CASSYRGGNEKLFF.

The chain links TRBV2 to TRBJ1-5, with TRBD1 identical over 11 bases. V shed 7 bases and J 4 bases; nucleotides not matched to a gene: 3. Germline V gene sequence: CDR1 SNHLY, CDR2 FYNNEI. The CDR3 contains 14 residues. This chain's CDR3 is CASTRDRGNQPQHF. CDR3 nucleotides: TGTGCCAGCACCCGGGACAGGGGGAATCAGCCCCAGCATTTT.

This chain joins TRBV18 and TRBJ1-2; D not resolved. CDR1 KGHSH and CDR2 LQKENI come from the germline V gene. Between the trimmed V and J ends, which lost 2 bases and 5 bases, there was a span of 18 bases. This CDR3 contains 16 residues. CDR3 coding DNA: TGTGCCAGCTCACCAAGCTCGAGTATGCCAAAATATGGCTACACCTTC. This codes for CASSPSSSMPKYGYTF.

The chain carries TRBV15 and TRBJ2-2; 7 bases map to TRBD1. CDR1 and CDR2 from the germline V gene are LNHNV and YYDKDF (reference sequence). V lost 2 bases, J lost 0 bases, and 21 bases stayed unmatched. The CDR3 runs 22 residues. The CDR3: CATSRHTLTGRLFSPNTGELFF. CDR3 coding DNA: TGTGCCACCAGCAGACACACCCTGACAGGGCGACTGTTCTCCCCGAACACCGGGGAGCTGTTTTTT.

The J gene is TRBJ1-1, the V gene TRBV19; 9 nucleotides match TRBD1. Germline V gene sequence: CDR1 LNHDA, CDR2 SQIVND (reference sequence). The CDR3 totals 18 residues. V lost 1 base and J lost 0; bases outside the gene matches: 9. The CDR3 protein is CASSIAVSDRGVNTEAFF. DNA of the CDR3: TGTGCCAGTAGTATAGCGGTGTCGGACAGGGGAGTGAACACTGAAGCTTTCTTT.

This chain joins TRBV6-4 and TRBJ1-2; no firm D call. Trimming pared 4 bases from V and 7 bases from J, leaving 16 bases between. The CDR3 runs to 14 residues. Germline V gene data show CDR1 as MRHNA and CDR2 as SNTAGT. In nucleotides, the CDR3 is TGTGCCAGCAGTGTTGACTTATCCGCGGGTGGCTACACCTTC. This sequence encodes CASSVDLSAGGYTF.

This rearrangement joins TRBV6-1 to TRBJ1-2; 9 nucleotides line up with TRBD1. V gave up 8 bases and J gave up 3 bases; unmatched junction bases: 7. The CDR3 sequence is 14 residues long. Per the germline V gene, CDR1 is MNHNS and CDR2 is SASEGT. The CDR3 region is CASQTGGADYGYTF. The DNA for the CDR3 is TGTGCCAGCCAAACAGGGGGCGCGGACTATGGCTACACCTTC.

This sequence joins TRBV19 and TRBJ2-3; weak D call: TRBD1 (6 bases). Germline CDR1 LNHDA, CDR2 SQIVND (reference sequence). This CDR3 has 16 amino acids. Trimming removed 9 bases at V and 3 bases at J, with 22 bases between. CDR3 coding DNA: TGTGCCAGCCCACCTACCCCCAGGGGAAGAACAGATACGCAGTATTTT. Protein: CASPPTPRGRTDTQYF.

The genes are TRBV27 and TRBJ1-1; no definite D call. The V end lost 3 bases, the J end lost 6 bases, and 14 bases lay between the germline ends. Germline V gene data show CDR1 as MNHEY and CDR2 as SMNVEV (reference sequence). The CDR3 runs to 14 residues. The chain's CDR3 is CASSFIPGSPEAFF. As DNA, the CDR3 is TGTGCCAGCAGTTTTATCCCCGGGAGCCCTGAAGCTTTCTTT.

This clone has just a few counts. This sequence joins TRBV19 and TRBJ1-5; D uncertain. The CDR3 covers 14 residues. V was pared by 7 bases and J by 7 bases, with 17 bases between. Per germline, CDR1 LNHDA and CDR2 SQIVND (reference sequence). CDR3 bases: TGTGCCAGTACTTGGAGGGCCTCTCGGCAGCCCCAGCATTTT. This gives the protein CASTWRASRQPQHF. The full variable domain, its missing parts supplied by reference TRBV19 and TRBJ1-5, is DGGITQSPKYLFRKEGQNVTLSCEQNLNHDAMYWYRQDPGQGLRLIYYSQIVNDFQKGDIAEGYSVSREKKESFPLTVTSAQKNPTAFYLCASTWRASRQPQHFGDGTRLSIL.

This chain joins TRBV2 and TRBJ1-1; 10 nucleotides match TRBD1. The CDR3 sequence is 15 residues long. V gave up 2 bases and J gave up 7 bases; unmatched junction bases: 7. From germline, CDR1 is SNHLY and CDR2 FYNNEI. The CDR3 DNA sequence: TGTGCCAGCAGTGAACTCGGGACAGGGGACCTTGAAGCTTTCTTT. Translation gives CASSELGTGDLEAFF.